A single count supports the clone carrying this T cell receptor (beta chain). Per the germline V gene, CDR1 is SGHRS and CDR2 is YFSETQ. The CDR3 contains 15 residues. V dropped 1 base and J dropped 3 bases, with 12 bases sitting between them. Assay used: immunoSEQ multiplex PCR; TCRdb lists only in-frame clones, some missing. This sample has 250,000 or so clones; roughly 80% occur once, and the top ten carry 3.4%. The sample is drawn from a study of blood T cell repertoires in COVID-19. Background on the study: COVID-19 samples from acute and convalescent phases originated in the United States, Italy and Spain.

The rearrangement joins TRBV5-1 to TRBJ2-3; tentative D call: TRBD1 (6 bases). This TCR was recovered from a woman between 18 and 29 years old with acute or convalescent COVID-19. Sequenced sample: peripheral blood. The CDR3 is CASSLSAGATDTQYF. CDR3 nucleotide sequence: TGCGCCAGCAGCTTGTCTGCAGGGGCAACAGATACGCAGTATTTT.